This T cell receptor beta chain was captured in a study of low-dose radiotherapy and immunotherapy resistance in tumors (dated by TCRdb to the early 2020s). For the study in its entirety: In Cohort 1, 0.5 Gy per fraction was delivered every 2 weeks, and a total PTV dose of 6.5 Gy was prescribed. In Cohort 2, 1 Gy per fraction was delivered every two weeks, for a total of 13 Gy over 26 weeks. Nivolumab and ipilimumab were both given intravenously, with nivolumab at a 240 mg flat dose every two weeks and ipilimumab at 1 mg/kg every six weeks. Cyclophosphamide 200 mg/m2 was given intravenously every two weeks, one day before each radiation and immunotherapy administration. Starting on cycle 1 day 1, patients took 300 mg of aspirin by mouth once a day for four cycles. Trial participants were not randomized into treatment groups. Eight patients were included in the translational analysis, namely three from the first dose cohort plus the first five from the second dose cohort.

This clonotype was counted many times. Its antigen has not been determined. Qualities for individual bases were not recorded, and no much larger clone is one base off. The time point label for this specimen denotes: before trial treatment. The donors came from RACIN, which was a single-arm phase I dose-escalation trial that paired nivolumab and ipilimumab with aspirin, low-dose cyclophosphamide and low-dose radiotherapy. Eligible patients had advanced, TIL-negative solid tumors. V has 0 bases trimmed and J has 11 bases trimmed; junction bases matching no gene number 13. As encoded in the germline V gene, CDR1 is LGHNA while CDR2 is YNFKEQ. The cysteine opens and the phenylalanine closes a CDR3 of 16 amino acids. The retained sequence is limited to the CDR3, 48 bases, with the frame set at the first base. First-strand cDNA was synthesized with Superscript III and a set of TRAV- and TRBV-specific primers, covering both TCRalpha and TCRbeta chains. TCRs were amplified with Phusion for 20 to 25 PCR cycles using a constant-region primer together with the adapter attached to the V primers. The isolated mRNA was amplified using the MessageAmp II aRNA Amplification Kit, with in vitro transcription performed for about 15 hours at 37 degrees C. The Dynabeads mRNA DIRECT Purification Kit was used to isolate the mRNA for TCR sequencing. Indexed Illumina adapters were added in a second Phusion PCR of roughly 25 cycles, and the PCR products were purified with AMPure XP beads. Deep sequencing of TCRalpha and TCRbeta libraries was performed on an Illumina MiniSeq instrument. Concerning the study's data processing: Custom Perl scripts pooled TCR sequences encoding the same protein, removed out-of-frame sequences and computed each clonotype's abundance. Any TCR sequence backed by just one read was left out of the analysis. Repertoire metrics included Shannon entropy, Gini index, clonality, richness, and frequency of TCRs shared between repertoires. Through fastp at Q25 and MiXCR, TCRdb rebuilt clones from the public reads, retaining in-frame beta chains. All rows with the same CDR3 protein become a single entry with the most common DNA and genes. The V and J calls follow TCRdb's processing rather than the paper's. The sample table shows 80,000 to 95,000 distinct CDR3 sequences, and 9.4% are seen once. Jointly, the top ten make up 0.95% to 1.3% of the sample.

The sequences come from PBMCs, collected before treatment. The chain is made from TRBV4-2 and TRBJ1-5, with 7 bases in between that match TRBD1. This clonotype was obtained from a male donor with prostate cancer. For the CDR3, the sequence is CASSQDPTGHAFAQHF. At the DNA level, the sequence is TGTGCCAGCAGCCAAGATCCGACAGGGCATGCATTTGCCCAGCATTTT.